A selection of T cell receptor beta chains follows, all from one sample in a study of T cells in localized non-small cell lung cancer. Method: immunoSEQ multiplex PCR; TCRdb's copy keeps in-frame clones and lacks some. Of 25,000 to 35,000 clones in the sample, around 80% were seen once. The material was peripheral blood, obtained before any cancer treatment. The receptor source for this set is a male donor at least 60 years old with stage III squamous cell lung carcinoma. Both conserved end residues are part of each CDR3. The order of the fields is V gene, clone size, J gene, D gene, CDR3 DNA, CDR3 protein. D genes are given only for firm matches. Some rows mark clone size as missing; the rest say once, few, many or name a class of expanded clone.

TRBV18	NA	TRBJ1-5	TRBD1	TGTGCCAGCTCCCTAGGACAGGCCGCGGGGAATCAGCCCCAGCATTTT	CASSLGQAAGNQPQHF
TRBV6-1	NA	TRBJ2-1	TRBD2	TGTGCCAGCACGCCCTCAGCGGGGGGTTACAATGAGCAGTTCTTC	CASTPSAGGYNEQFF
TRBV5-6	NA	TRBJ1-2	NA	TGTGCCAGCAGCACAGGACGGGGCCTCTATGGCTACACCTTC	CASSTGRGLYGYTF
TRBV21-1	NA	TRBJ2-7	NA	TGTGCCAGCGGAGGTAGGTTTTTCGGTCGCGGGGAAGTATACGAGCAGTACTTC	CASGGRFFGRGEVYEQYF
TRBV9	NA	TRBJ1-1	NA	TGTGCCAGCAGCGTAGGGCCGACGAACACTGAAGCTTTCTTT	CASSVGPTNTEAFF
TRBV30	NA	TRBJ1-5	NA	TGTGCCTGGAGTAAGGGATCAGGTAGTCAGCCCCAGCATTTT	CAWSKGSGSQPQHF
TRBV5-4	NA	TRBJ2-3	TRBD2	TGTGCCAGCAGCCCAAAGCTAGCGGGAGGGCCAGATACGCAGTATTTT	CASSPKLAGGPDTQYF
TRBV11-2	few	TRBJ2-7	TRBD2	TGTGCCAGCAGCTCACCCCTAGCGGCGGCCTCCTACGAGCAGTACTTC	CASSSPLAAASYEQYF
TRBV7-3	NA	TRBJ2-3	TRBD2	TGTGCCAGCAGCTCCTCCGGGACTATTACAGATACGCAGTATTTT	CASSSSGTITDTQYF
TRBV28	NA	TRBJ2-2	NA	TGTGCCAGCAGTTTTGAGGTCCCCGGGGAGCTGTTTTTT	CASSFEVPGELFF
TRBV6-6	NA	TRBJ2-3	NA	TGTGCCAGCAGTCTGACGGGCGTAGATACGCAGTATTTT	CASSLTGVDTQYF
TRBV7-3	NA	TRBJ2-2	NA	TGTGCCAGCAGCCCCCGAAACACCGGGGAGCTGTTTTTT	CASSPRNTGELFF
TRBV7-2	NA	TRBJ1-2	NA	TGTGCCAGCACGGGTGGAGCTAACTATGGCTACACCTTC	CASTGGANYGYTF
TRBV2	few	TRBJ1-5	TRBD1	TGTGCCAGCCTAGAGACAGGGGATTCTAATCAGCCCCAGCATTTT	CASLETGDSNQPQHF
TRBV7-9	NA	TRBJ2-7	NA	TGTGCCAGCAGCTCTTCCAGAAGCTACGAGCAGTACTTC	CASSSSRSYEQYF
TRBV7-8	NA	TRBJ2-7	NA	TGTGCCAGCAGTCCGAGCGGGACAAGGAACTACGAGCAGTACTTC	CASSPSGTRNYEQYF
TRBV5-3	NA	TRBJ2-7	NA	TGTGCCAGAAGCTGCCCCCTTCGGTCAAGGGCCTCCTACGAGCAGTACTTC	CARSCPLRSRASYEQYF
TRBV6-5	NA	TRBJ1-1	NA	TGTGCCAGCTACGCTCAGGCGATGAACACTGAAGCTTTCTTT	CASYAQAMNTEAFF
TRBV28	NA	TRBJ1-2	TRBD1	TGTGCCAGCAGTTTATTCGCCGGGACAGAGAACTATGGCTACACCTTC	CASSLFAGTENYGYTF
TRBV13	NA	TRBJ2-7	TRBD1	TGTGCCAGCAGCCGGGACAGGGAGTCCTACGAGCAGTACTTC	CASSRDRESYEQYF
TRBV25-1	NA	TRBJ2-1	NA	TGTGCCAGCAGGAAATTAGACAATGAGCAGTTCTTC	CASRKLDNEQFF
TRBV12-5	NA	TRBJ2-2	NA	TGTGCTAGTGGTTTGTCACGAGGGACCGAAACGAACACCGGGGAGCTGTTTTTT	CASGLSRGTETNTGELFF
TRBV19	NA	TRBJ2-6	NA	TGTGCCAGTAGTTCGAGACAGCGCTCTGGGGCCAACGTCCTGACTTTC	CASSSRQRSGANVLTF
TRBV9	NA	TRBJ2-7	NA	TGTGCCAGCAGCGTAGGGCAGGGTATCTACGAGCAGTACTTC	CASSVGQGIYEQYF
TRBV5-5	NA	TRBJ1-1	NA	TGTGCCAGCAGCAGGAACAGGGACATCTCTGAAGCTTTCTTT	CASSRNRDISEAFF
TRBV28	once	TRBJ2-7	NA	TGTGCCAGCAGCTCTGGAGCCGGGGAGAACTACGAGCAGTACTTC	CASSSGAGENYEQYF
TRBV7-2	NA	TRBJ2-1	NA	TGTGCCAGCAGCTTGGCCTCTGAAAATGAGCAGTTCTTC	CASSLASENEQFF
TRBV11-2	NA	TRBJ2-5	TRBD2	TGTGCCAGCAGTGGAGCGGGGGGGCTGGAGACCCAGTACTTC	CASSGAGGLETQYF
TRBV6-5	NA	TRBJ2-7	NA	TGTGCCAGCAGTTACTGGGCGGGACCCCGGTCTTACGAGCAGTACTTC	CASSYWAGPRSYEQYF
TRBV5-5	few	TRBJ2-1	TRBD2	TGTGCCAGCAGCTCCCTGGTCGGGGAGGGGTTGGGGAATGAGCAGTTCTTC	CASSSLVGEGLGNEQFF
TRBV7-3	few	TRBJ2-2	TRBD2	TGTGCCAGCAGCTTAGCCTCGGGGGGGAACACCGGGGAGCTGTTTTTT	CASSLASGGNTGELFF
TRBV7-2	NA	TRBJ1-5	NA	TGTGCCAGCAGCCTTGGGACACTGAATCAGCCCCAGCATTTT	CASSLGTLNQPQHF
TRBV7-9	few	TRBJ2-3	TRBD2	TGTGCCAGCAGCTACGGGACTAGCGGAAGCACAGATACGCAGTATTTT	CASSYGTSGSTDTQYF
TRBV5-1	NA	TRBJ1-1	NA	TGCGCCAGCAGCTCCGCGGGGCAGAACACTGAAGCTTTCTTT	CASSSAGQNTEAFF
TRBV28	NA	TRBJ2-7	NA	TGTGCCAGCAGTTTCAGGCAGAGTGCATTCTACGAGCAGTACTTC	CASSFRQSAFYEQYF
TRBV5-1	NA	TRBJ1-1	NA	TGCGCCAGCAAGGGGCCAAGTCAAGACACTGAAGCTTTCTTT	CASKGPSQDTEAFF
TRBV7-9	NA	TRBJ2-1	TRBD2	TGTGCCAGCAGCTTGGGACTAGCGGGGGTTGAGCAGTTCTTC	CASSLGLAGVEQFF
TRBV11-2	few	TRBJ2-7	TRBD1	TGTGCCAGCAGCTATAGGGCCTCCGGGACAGGGATTACCTACGAGCAGTACTTC	CASSYRASGTGITYEQYF
TRBV15	NA	TRBJ2-5	NA	TGTGCCACCAGCAAGGGCCGCATACAAGATCAGTACTTC	CATSKGRIQDQYF
TRBV28	NA	TRBJ1-1	NA	TGTGCCGGGATGTCTCCGGGACAACTGAACACTGAAGCTTTCTTT	CAGMSPGQLNTEAFF
TRBV6-1	NA	TRBJ1-2	NA	TGTGCCAGCAGTGCCTCAGGGGTCAACTATGGCTACACCTTC	CASSASGVNYGYTF
TRBV28	few	TRBJ1-1	NA	TGTGCCAGCAGTCTTCTCATGAACACTGAAGCTTTCTTT	CASSLLMNTEAFF
TRBV7-7	once	TRBJ1-1	TRBD1	TGTGCTAGCAGCCCCATTGGACAGGGGTTGGGGAACACTGAAGCTTTCTTT	CASSPIGQGLGNTEAFF
TRBV10-1	NA	TRBJ1-5	NA	TGCGCCAGCAGTGAGTCGGACGGGTATCAGCCCCAGCATTTT	CASSESDGYQPQHF
TRBV14	few	TRBJ1-3	TRBD1	TGTGCCAGCAGCTCGGGGACAGGAGCCTCTGGAAACACCATATATTTT	CASSSGTGASGNTIYF
TRBV10-3	NA	TRBJ2-1	TRBD2	TGTGCCATCGGCAGTCGTGGAGCGGGAGGATCCGATGAGCAGTTCTTC	CAIGSRGAGGSDEQFF
TRBV18	NA	TRBJ2-5	NA	TGTGCCAGCTCACCTGACTCAAAAGAGACCCAGTACTTC	CASSPDSKETQYF
TRBV5-4	NA	TRBJ2-7	TRBD1	TGTGCCAGCAGCTTGCTGGACAGGGGTGACGAGCAGTACTTC	CASSLLDRGDEQYF
TRBV18	NA	TRBJ2-3	NA	TGTGCCAGCTCACCGGGCAACACGCAGTATTTT	CASSPGNTQYF
TRBV7-2	NA	TRBJ1-5	NA	TGTGCCAGCAGCTCTAATCAGGGCTGGGAGCCCCAGCATTTT	CASSSNQGWEPQHF
TRBV7-2	NA	TRBJ2-7	TRBD1	TGTGCCAGCAGCCTAGCCGGGACAGGTGAGACCTACGAGCAGTACTTC	CASSLAGTGETYEQYF